This TCR beta chain was sequenced during a study of molecular identifiers for immune sequencing clone quantification. This clonotype has ten or more counts. Trimming cost V 5 bases and J 2 bases; bases outside gene matches: 14. Germline V gene data show CDR1 as SGHVS and CDR2 as FQNEAQ. The CDR3 spans 18 residues. One entry per CDR3 protein results from TCRdb running MiXCR on the PCR reads. Here the sample spans just under 65,000 distinct CDR3 sequences, around 20% being singletons. The sequenced sample consisted of naive CD8+ T cells from blood, with Jurkat cell RNA spiked in. The subset here: FACS-sorted CD8+CD4-CCR7+CD45RA+ naive T cells. The V and J genes are TRBV7-8 and TRBJ2-7; 11 nucleotides line up with TRBD2. The receptor was derived from a human donor in good health. Some libraries in this study had Jurkat cell RNA spiked in. The CDR3 protein is CASSKGLADSQLAYEQYF. The DNA for the CDR3 is TGTGCCAGCAGCAAGGGACTAGCGGATAGTCAGCTTGCCTACGAGCAGTACTTC.